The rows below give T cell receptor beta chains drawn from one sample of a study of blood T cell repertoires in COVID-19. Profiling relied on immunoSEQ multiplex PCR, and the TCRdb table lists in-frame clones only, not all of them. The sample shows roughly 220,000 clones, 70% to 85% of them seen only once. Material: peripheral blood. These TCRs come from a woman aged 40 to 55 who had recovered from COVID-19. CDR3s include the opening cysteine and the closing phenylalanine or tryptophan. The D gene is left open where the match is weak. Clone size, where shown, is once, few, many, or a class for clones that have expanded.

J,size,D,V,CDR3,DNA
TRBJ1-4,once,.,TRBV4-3,CASSHRGQGREKLFF,TGCGCCAGCAGCCACCGCGGGCAGGGGCGCGAAAAACTGTTTTTT
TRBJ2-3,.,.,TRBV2,CASSAGDTQYF,TGTGCCAGCAGTGCCGGAGATACGCAGTATTTT
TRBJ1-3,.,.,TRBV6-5,CASSYSSARGNTIYF,TGTGCCAGCAGTTACTCCTCGGCTAGGGGAAACACCATATATTTT
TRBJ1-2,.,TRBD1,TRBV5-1,CASRQDRGRQGYTF,TGCGCCAGCAGACAGGACAGGGGGCGTCAAGGCTACACCTTC
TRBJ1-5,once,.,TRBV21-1,CASSKSAGVLPGGVPNSNQPQHF,TGTGCCAGCAGCAAATCGGCCGGGGTGCTCCCTGGGGGCGTACCTAATAGCAATCAGCCCCAGCATTTT
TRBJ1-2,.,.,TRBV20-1,CSARARSGYTF,TGCAGTGCTAGAGCGCGCTCTGGCTACACCTTC
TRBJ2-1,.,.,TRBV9,CASSVVSRDNEQFF,TGTGCCAGCAGCGTAGTGTCCAGGGACAATGAGCAGTTCTTC
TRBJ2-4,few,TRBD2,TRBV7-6,CASSLAAGGVSKNIQYF,TGTGCCAGCAGCTTAGCTGCGGGGGGCGTAAGCAAAAACATTCAGTACTTC
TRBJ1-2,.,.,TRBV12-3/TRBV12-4,CASSLLTGGGYTF,TGTGCCAGCAGCCTCCTCACGGGAGGCGGCTACACCTTC
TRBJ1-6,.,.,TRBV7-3,CASSPSAAEGSPLHF,TGTGCCAGCAGCCCGTCCGCAGCGGAGGGTTCACCCCTCCACTTT
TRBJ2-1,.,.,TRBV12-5,CASGLNKGGELGRWDNEQFF,TGTGCTAGTGGTCTAAACAAAGGGGGGGAGCTAGGAAGATGGGACAATGAGCAGTTCTTC
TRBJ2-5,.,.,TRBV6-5,CASTLGETQYF,TGTGCCAGCACCCTCGGAGAGACCCAGTACTTC
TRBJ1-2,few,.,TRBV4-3,CASSQDTGRSYGYTF,TGCGCCAGCAGCCAAGATACAGGGAGATCCTATGGCTACACCTTC
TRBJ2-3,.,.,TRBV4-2,CASSSGGRGEDTQYF,TGTGCCAGCAGCTCGGGGGGCCGGGGGGAAGATACGCAGTATTTT
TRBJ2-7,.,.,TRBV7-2,CASTPNSGDEQYF,TGTGCCAGCACCCCTAACTCGGGTGACGAGCAGTACTTC
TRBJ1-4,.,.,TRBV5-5,CASSLLTPEKLFF,TGTGCCAGCAGCTTGTTAACACCTGAAAAACTGTTTTTT
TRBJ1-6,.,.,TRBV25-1,CASSELGHPMTLHF,TGTGCCAGCAGTGAATTGGGACACCCTATGACCCTCCACTTT
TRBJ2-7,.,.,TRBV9,CASSVGSAAYEQYF,TGTGCCAGCAGCGTAGGGTCAGCGGCCTACGAGCAGTACTTC
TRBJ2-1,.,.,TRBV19,CASSILSSYNEQFF,TGTGCCAGTAGTATTTTATCTTCCTACAATGAGCAGTTCTTC
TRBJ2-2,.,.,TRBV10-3,CAISEPNGELFF,TGTGCCATCAGTGAGCCAAACGGGGAGCTGTTTTTT
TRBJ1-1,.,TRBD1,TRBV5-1,CASRNDRVGRAFF,TGCGCCAGCAGAAATGACAGGGTCGGTAGAGCTTTCTTT
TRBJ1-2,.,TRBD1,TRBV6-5,CASSRSGQGAYGYTF,TGTGCCAGCAGTCGGTCCGGACAGGGTGCCTATGGCTACACCTTC
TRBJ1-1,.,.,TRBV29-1,CSVEVSGVGNTEAFF,TGCAGCGTTGAAGTTTCAGGGGTGGGGAACACTGAAGCTTTCTTT
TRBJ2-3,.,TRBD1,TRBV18,CASSRGTGGADTQYF,TGTGCCAGCTCCCGCGGGACAGGGGGAGCAGATACGCAGTATTTT